Listed below are T cell receptor beta chains from one sample, sequenced in a study of shared clonotypes between healthy human individuals. Libraries were prepared by immunoSEQ multiplex PCR; TCRdb keeps only in-frame clonotypes and omits some of them. The profile shows 2 million to 2.5 million clones, more than 90% of them singletons. Input material: naive CD4+ T cells sorted from blood. All receptors come from a young man in good health. CDR3s include the opening cysteine and the closing phenylalanine or tryptophan. The D gene is left open where the match is weak. Only some rows state a clone size, as once, few, many or a class for expanded clones.

J | size | D | V | DNA | CDR3
TRBJ1-2 | once | NA | TRBV28 | TGTGCCAGCAGTTTTCGCGGCTATGGCTACACCTTC | CASSFRGYGYTF
TRBJ2-7 | NA | NA | TRBV6-5 | TGTGCCAGCAATTTTAGATTTACAGGTTTTTTCCAGTACTTC | CASNFRFTGFFQYF
TRBJ1-4 | NA | NA | TRBV28 | TGTGCCAGCAGTCCACCTCCCCGGGGGGCCTTACGTCTTAATGAAAAACTGTTTTTT | CASSPPPRGALRLNEKLFF
TRBJ1-2 | once | NA | TRBV27 | TGTGCCAGCAGTGCCAGAGTTAACTATGGCTACACCTTC | CASSARVNYGYTF
TRBJ2-7 | NA | NA | TRBV19 | TGTGCCAGTAGTCCCCGACCGGGGTACGGGAGCTCCTACGAGCAGTACTTC | CASSPRPGYGSSYEQYF
TRBJ2-3 | once | NA | TRBV30 | TGTGCCTGGAGTGTCCGAATGAATACGCAGTATTTT | CAWSVRMNTQYF
TRBJ1-1 | once | NA | TRBV7-3 | TGTGCCAGCAGCTTAACATGGGGGACTGAAGCTTTCTTT | CASSLTWGTEAFF
TRBJ2-4 | NA | NA | TRBV11-2 | TGTGCCAGCAGCTCGCGGACGGGAGCCAAAAACATTCAGTACTTC | CASSSRTGAKNIQYF
TRBJ2-5 | NA | TRBD2 | TRBV27 | TGTGCCAGCAGTTCCTGGACTAGCGGGGGGGAGACCCAGTACTTC | CASSSWTSGGETQYF
TRBJ2-7 | NA | TRBD2 | TRBV10-2 | TGCGCCAGCAGCCAGCGGGGGGGCCCCGTCGAGCAGTACTTC | CASSQRGGPVEQYF
TRBJ1-3 | once | NA | TRBV10-3 | TGTGCCATCGATGCAGGGCCTCCTGGAAACACCATATATTTT | CAIDAGPPGNTIYF
TRBJ1-3 | NA | NA | TRBV10-1 | TGCGCCAGCAGTGCCAAAGCAGGATCTGGAAACACCATATATTTT | CASSAKAGSGNTIYF
TRBJ2-7 | NA | NA | TRBV5-1 | TGCGCCAGCAGCCGGGACTTAAACTCCTACGAGCAGTACTTC | CASSRDLNSYEQYF
TRBJ2-7 | NA | NA | TRBV9 | TGTGCCAGCAGCGTAGACGGGGCCACCCAATACGAGCAGTACTTC | CASSVDGATQYEQYF
TRBJ2-2 | NA | NA | TRBV19 | TGTGCCAGTAGTATAGTCCCCCCTACCGGGGAGCTGTTTTTT | CASSIVPPTGELFF
TRBJ1-3 | NA | TRBD1 | TRBV5-8 | TGTGCCAGCAGCTTCTTGACAGGGCCTGGAAACACCATATATTTT | CASSFLTGPGNTIYF
TRBJ2-7 | NA | NA | TRBV19 | TGTGCCAGCAGACCCGCTCAGAAATCCTACGAGCAGTACTTC | CASRPAQKSYEQYF
TRBJ2-3 | NA | NA | TRBV7-9 | TGTGCCAGCTCACATCCTGGACCTTTCACAGATACGCAGTATTTT | CASSHPGPFTDTQYF
TRBJ2-2 | once | TRBD1 | TRBV11-2 | TGTGCCAGCAGCCTACGAGGGGGACAGGTGAACACCGGGGAGCTGTTTTTT | CASSLRGGQVNTGELFF
TRBJ2-7 | NA | NA | TRBV6-5 | TGTGCCAGCAGTTACAACATCCTGGGGCGCTACGAGCAGTACTTC | CASSYNILGRYEQYF